This TCR beta chain was retrieved from a study of T cells expressing NK-cell markers (dated by TCRdb to 2018 to 2020). For context, the study as a whole: In sorted CD3+CD56+NKG2C+, CD3+CD56+NKG2C- and CD3+CD56-NKG2C+ T-cell subsets from 7 to 9 donors, TCR beta-chain repertoires were profiled. Among the eight sequenced donors, only one was HCMV-seronegative, while the other seven were HCMV-seropositive. All eight donors whose samples were sequenced were randomly selected healthy volunteers, three of them men and five women. Sequencing of the libraries produced 2 x 150 bp reads on Illumina HiSeq 2000/2500, MiSeq or NextSeq. Overall results and qualifications from the work: In over 5 donors, the dominant CD3+CD56+NKG2C+ clonotypes were among the top 10 CD8+ clonotypes and accounted for roughly 1.0-8% of CD8+ T cells. Those dominant clonotypes were again the most abundant among CD3+CD56-NKG2C+ cells in a handful of donors, at about 25-65%. It remained unclear whether the expanded NKG2C-expressing T cell clones were specific for HCMV antigens.

A word on this clonotype: The antigen it recognizes is unknown.

The instrument given in TCRdb is Illumina HiSeq 2000. The TCR beta cDNA libraries were made using 5'RACE template switching, a step that added both a universal primer site and unique molecular identifiers. cDNA synthesis was primed from the TCR beta constant segment, followed by two successive PCR amplification steps. The source study handled its data this way. MIGEC was used to demultiplex reads and group reads by UMI, and MiTCR was used to assemble and quantify clonotypes. To exclude erroneous sequences, any TCR cDNA sequence not supported by at least two reads was discarded. The tcR package was used for downstream repertoire analysis, and clonotypes were matched across fractions by CDR3 nucleotide sequence plus V segment. Antigen specificity was annotated against VDJdb with VDJmatch, allowing one amino acid substitution in CDR3. The reads underwent TCRdb reprocessing, giving one record for each CDR3 protein sequence and no DNA. The V and J calls reflect TCRdb's pipeline rather than the authors' work. The sample table holds roughly 280,000 distinct CDR3 sequences. About 0.4% of the sample is taken by the ten largest.

In the germline V gene (reference sequence), CDR1 corresponds to SGHKS and CDR2 to YYEKEE. The CDR3 runs 15 residues from the cysteine to the phenylalanine. No DNA is recorded. A commercial ELISA kit detecting HCMV-specific IgG in serum was used to determine HCMV serostatus. Peripheral blood mononuclear cells were isolated from blood by Ficoll density gradient centrifugation. The TCR was taken from a man between 18 and 35 years old in good health. Donor details come from another sample of the same person, matched by shared clones. The chain is assembled from TRBV5-5 and TRBJ2-1; the D call of TRBD2 rests on TCRdb alone, since no DNA is present to check it. Sequenced sample: blood T cells: a sorted CD56 or NKG2C T cell subset, CD4+ or CD8+ T cells, or bulk PBMC T cells (not recorded which). CDR3 region: CASSESREGYGEQFF.